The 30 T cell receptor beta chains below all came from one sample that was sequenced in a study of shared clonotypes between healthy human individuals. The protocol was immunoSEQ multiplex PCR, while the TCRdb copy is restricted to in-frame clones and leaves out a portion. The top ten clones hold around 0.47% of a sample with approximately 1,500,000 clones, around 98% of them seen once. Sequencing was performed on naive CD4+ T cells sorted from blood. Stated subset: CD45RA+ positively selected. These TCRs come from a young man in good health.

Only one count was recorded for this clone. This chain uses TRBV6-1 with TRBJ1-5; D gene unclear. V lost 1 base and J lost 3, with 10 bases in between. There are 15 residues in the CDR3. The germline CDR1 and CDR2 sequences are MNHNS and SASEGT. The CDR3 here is CASSEVVSPNQPQHF. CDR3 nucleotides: TGTGCCAGCAGTGAAGTGGTCAGCCCCAATCAGCCCCAGCATTTT.

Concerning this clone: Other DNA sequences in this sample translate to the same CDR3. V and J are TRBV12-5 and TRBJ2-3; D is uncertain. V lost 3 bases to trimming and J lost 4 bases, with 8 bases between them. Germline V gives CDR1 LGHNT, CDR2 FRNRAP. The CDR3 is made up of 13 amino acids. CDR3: CASGLSGADTQYF. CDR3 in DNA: TGTGCTAGTGGTTTAAGTGGGGCAGATACGCAGTATTTT.

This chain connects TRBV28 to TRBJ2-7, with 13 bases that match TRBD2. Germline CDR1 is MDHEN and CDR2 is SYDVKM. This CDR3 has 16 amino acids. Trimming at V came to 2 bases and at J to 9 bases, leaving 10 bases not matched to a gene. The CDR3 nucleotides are TGTGCCAGCAGTTTAACGGGACTAGCGGGGCCCAACGGGCAGTACTTC. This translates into CASSLTGLAGPNGQYF.

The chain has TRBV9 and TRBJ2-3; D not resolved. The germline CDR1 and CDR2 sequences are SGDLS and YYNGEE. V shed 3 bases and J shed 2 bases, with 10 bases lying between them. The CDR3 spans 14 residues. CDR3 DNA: TGTGCCAGCAGCGAATCCCCGACCACAGATACGCAGTATTTT. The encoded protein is CASSESPTTDTQYF.

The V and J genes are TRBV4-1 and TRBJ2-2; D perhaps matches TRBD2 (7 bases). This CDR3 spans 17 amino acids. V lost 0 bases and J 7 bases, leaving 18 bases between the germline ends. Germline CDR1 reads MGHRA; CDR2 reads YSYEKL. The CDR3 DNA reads TGCGCCAGCAGCCAAGAAGGACTAGGGGGGTCCGGCGGGGAGCTGTTTTTT. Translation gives CASSQEGLGGSGGELFF.

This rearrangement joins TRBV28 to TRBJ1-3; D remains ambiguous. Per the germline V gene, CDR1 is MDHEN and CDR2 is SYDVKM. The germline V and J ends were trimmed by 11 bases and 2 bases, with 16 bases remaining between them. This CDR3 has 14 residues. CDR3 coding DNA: TGTGCCGTATCCCCTCGGATCACTGGAAACACCATATATTTT. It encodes CAVSPRITGNTIYF.

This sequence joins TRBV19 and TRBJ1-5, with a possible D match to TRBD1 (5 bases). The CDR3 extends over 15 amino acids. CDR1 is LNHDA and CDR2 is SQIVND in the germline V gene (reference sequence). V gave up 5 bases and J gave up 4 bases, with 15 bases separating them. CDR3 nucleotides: TGTGCCAGTAGTCTGTCCAGGGCGAGAAATCAGCCCCAGCATTTT. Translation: CASSLSRARNQPQHF. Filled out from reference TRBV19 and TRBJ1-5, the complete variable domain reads DGGITQSPKYLFRKEGQNVTLSCEQNLNHDAMYWYRQDPGQGLRLIYYSQIVNDFQKGDIAEGYSVSREKKESFPLTVTSAQKNPTAFYLCASSLSRARNQPQHFGDGTRLSIL.

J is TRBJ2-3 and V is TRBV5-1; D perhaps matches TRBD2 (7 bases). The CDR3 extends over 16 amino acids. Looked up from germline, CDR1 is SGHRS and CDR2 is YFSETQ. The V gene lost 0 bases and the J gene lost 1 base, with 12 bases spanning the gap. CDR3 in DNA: TGCGCCAGCAGCTTGGCGGCGGGGGCTGGCACAGATACGCAGTATTTT. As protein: CASSLAAGAGTDTQYF.

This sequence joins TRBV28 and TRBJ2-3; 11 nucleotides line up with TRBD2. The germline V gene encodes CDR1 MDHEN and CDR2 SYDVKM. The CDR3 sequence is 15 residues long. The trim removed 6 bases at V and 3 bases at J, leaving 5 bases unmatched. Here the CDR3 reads CASSTPSGRTDTQYF. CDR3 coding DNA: TGTGCCAGCAGCACCCCTAGCGGGAGGACAGATACGCAGTATTTT.

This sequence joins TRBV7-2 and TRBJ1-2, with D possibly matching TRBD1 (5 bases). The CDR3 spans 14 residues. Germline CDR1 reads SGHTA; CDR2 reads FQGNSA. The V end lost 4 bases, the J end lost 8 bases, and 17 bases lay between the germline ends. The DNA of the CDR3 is TGTGCCAGCAGCTGGGGACGTTTAGTTCCAGGCTACACCTTC. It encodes CASSWGRLVPGYTF.

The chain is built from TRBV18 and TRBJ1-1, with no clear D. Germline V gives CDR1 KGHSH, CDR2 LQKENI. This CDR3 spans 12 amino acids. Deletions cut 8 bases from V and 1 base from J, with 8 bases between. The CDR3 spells CASGMTNTEAFF. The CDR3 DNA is TGTGCCAGCGGTATGACGAACACTGAAGCTTTCTTT.

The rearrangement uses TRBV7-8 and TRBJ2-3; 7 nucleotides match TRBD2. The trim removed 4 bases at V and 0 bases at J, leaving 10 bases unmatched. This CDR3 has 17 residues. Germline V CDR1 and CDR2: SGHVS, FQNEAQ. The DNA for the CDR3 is TGTGCCAGCAGCTGGGATAAGGGAGGGAGAAGCACAGATACGCAGTATTTT. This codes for CASSWDKGGRSTDTQYF.

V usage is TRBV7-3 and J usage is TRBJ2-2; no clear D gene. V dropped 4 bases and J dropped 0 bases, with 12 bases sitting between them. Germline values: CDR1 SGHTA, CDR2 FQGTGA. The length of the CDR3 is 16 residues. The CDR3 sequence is CASSYPTGANTGELFF. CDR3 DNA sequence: TGTGCCAGCAGCTACCCCACCGGCGCGAACACCGGGGAGCTGTTTTTT. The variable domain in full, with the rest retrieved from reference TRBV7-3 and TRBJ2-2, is GAGVSQTPSNKVTEKGKYVELRCDPISGHTALYWYRQSLGQGPEFLIYFQGTGAADDSGLPNDRFFAVRPEGSVSTLKIQRTERGDSAVYLCASSYPTGANTGELFFGEGSRLTVL.

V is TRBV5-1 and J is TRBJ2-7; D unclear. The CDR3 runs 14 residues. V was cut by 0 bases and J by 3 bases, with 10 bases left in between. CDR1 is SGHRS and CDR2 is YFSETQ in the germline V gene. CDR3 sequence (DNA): TGCGCCAGCAGCTTGGAGGCGGATTACTACGAGCAGTACTTC. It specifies CASSLEADYYEQYF. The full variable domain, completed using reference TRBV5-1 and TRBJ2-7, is KAGVTQTPRYLIKTRGQQVTLSCSPISGHRSVSWYQQTPGQGLQFLFEYFSETQRNKGNFPGRFSGRQFSNSRSEMNVSTLELGDSALYLCASSLEADYYEQYFGPGTRLTVT.

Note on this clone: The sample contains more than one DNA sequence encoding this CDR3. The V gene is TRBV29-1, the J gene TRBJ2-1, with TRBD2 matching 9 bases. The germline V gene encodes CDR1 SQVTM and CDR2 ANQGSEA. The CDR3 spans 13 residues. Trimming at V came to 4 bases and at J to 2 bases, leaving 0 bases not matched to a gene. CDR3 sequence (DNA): TGCAGCGTTGCTAGCGGGACCTACAATGAGCAGTTCTTC. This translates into CSVASGTYNEQFF.

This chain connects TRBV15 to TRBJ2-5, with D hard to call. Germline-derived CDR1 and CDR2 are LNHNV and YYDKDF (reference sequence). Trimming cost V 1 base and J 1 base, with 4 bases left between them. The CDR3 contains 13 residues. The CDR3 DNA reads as TGTGCCACCAGCAGAGTTGTCCAAGAGACCCAGTACTTC. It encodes CATSRVVQETQYF.

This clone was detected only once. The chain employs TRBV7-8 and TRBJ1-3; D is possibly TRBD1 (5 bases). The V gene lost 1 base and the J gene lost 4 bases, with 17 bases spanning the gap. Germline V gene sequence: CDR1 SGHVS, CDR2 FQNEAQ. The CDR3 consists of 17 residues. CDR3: CASSLVIRSGEGNTIYF. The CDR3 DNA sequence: TGTGCCAGCAGCTTAGTAATAAGGTCGGGGGAAGGAAACACCATATATTTT.

The CDR3: CASSEAQDSYEQYF. CDR3 nucleotides: TGTGCCAGCAGTGAAGCCCAAGACAGCTACGAGCAGTACTTC. J is TRBJ2-7 and V is TRBV6-1, with D possibly TRBD1 on 5 matching bases. Germline V CDR1 and CDR2: MNHNS, SASEGT. The CDR3 runs 14 residues. Trimming cost V 0 bases and J 3 bases, with 9 bases left between them.

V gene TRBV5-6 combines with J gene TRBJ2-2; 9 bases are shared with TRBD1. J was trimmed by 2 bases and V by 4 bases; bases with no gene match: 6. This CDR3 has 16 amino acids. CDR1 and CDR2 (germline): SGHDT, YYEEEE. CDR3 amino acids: CASSPLGQGNTGELFF. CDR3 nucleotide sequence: TGTGCCAGCAGCCCCTTGGGACAGGGCAACACCGGGGAGCTGTTTTTT.

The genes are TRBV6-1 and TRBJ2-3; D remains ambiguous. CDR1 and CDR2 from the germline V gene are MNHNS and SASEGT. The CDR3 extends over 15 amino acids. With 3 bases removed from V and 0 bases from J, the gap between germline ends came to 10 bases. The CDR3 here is CASSEAGFSTDTQYF. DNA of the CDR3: TGTGCCAGCAGTGAGGCAGGTTTCAGCACAGATACGCAGTATTTT.

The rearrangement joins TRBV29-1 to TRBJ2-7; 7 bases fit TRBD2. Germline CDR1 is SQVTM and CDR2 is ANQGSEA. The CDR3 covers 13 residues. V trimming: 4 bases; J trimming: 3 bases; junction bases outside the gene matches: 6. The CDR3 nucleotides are TGCAGCGTTGTCTTGAAGCGGGACTACGAGCAGTACTTC. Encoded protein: CSVVLKRDYEQYF.

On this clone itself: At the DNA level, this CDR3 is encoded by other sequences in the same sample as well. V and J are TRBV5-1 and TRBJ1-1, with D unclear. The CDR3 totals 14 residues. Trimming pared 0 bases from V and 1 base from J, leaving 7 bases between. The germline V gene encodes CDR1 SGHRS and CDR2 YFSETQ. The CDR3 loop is CASSLGVPNTEAFF. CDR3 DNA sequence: TGCGCCAGCAGCTTGGGGGTCCCGAACACTGAAGCTTTCTTT.

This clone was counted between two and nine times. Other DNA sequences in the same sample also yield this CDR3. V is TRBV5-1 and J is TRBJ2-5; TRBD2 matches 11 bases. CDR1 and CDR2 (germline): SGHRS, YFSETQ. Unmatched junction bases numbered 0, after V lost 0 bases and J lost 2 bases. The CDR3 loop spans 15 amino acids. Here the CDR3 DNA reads TGCGCCAGCAGCTTGGTAGCGGGAGGGCAAGAGACCCAGTACTTC. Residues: CASSLVAGGQETQYF.

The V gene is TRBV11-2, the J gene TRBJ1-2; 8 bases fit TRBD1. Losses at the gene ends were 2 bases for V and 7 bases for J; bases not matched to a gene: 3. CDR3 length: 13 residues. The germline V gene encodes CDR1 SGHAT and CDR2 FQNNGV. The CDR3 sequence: CASSLLQGGGYTF. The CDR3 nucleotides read TGTGCCAGCAGCTTATTACAGGGGGGTGGCTACACCTTC.

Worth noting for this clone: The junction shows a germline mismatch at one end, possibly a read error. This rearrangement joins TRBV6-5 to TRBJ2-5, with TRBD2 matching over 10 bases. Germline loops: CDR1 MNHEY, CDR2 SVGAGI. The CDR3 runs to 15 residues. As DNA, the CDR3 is TGTGCCAGCAGTTACTCGGAGCTAGCGGGAGAGATCCAGTACTTC. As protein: CASSYSELAGEIQYF.

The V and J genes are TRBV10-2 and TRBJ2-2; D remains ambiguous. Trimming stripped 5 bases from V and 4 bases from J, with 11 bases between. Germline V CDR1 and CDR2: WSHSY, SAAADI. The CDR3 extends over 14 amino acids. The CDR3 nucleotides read TGCGCCAGCAGTTTAACCATGGGCACCGGGGAGCTGTTTTTT. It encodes CASSLTMGTGELFF.

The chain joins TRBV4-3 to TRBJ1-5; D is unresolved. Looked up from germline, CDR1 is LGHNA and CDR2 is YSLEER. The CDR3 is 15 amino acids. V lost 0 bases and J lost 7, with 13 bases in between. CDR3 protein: CASSQEGGSRQPQHF. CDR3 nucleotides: TGCGCCAGCAGCCAAGAGGGAGGCAGCCGCCAGCCCCAGCATTTT.

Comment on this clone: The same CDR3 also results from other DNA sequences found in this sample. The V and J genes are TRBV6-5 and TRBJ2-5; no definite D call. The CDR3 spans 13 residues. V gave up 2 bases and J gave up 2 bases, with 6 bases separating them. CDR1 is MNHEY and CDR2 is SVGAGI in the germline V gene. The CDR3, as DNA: TGTGCCAGCAGTTACGGGTTGCAAGAGACCCAGTACTTC. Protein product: CASSYGLQETQYF.

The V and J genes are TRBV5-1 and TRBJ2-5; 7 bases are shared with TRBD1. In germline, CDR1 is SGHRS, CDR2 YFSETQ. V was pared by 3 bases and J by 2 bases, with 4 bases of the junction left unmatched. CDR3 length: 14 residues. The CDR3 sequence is CASSSTGLQETQYF. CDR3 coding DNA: TGCGCCAGCAGCTCGACAGGGCTACAAGAGACCCAGTACTTC. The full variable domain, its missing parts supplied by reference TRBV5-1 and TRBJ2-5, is KAGVTQTPRYLIKTRGQQVTLSCSPISGHRSVSWYQQTPGQGLQFLFEYFSETQRNKGNFPGRFSGRQFSNSRSEMNVSTLELGDSALYLCASSSTGLQETQYFGPGTRLLVL.

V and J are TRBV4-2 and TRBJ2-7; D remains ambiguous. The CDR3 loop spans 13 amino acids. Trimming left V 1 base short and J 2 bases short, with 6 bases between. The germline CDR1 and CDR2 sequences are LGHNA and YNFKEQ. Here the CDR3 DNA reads TGTGCCAGCAGCCAAGCCAGAGCCTACGAGCAGTACTTC. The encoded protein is CASSQARAYEQYF.